This T cell receptor beta chain was found in a study of blood T cell repertoires in COVID-19. Turning to the study itself: There were acute and convalescent COVID-19 samples, and they came from the United States, Italy and Spain.

This CDR3 is built from 13 residues. Worth noting for this clone: Relative to the germline gene, one junction end is altered; a read error may explain this. Additional DNA sequences in this sample encode the identical CDR3.

Across 20 to 25 US areas, participants ranged in age from 18 to 89 years. Shortly before study entry, within 2 weeks, exposed participants had met a COVID-19 case. Produced via immunoSEQ multiplex PCR; TCRdb's table is partial and in-frame only. The sample includes approximately 260,000 clones, about 88% seen only once; the top ten take under 7%. The chain employs TRBV12-3 or TRBV12-4 and TRBJ1-1, with TRBD1 as a possible D gene (5 bases). This TCR was sampled from a woman aged 50 to 60 who had been exposed to COVID-19. The sequenced sample consisted of PBMCs or T cells enriched from blood (not recorded which). The CDR3 DNA sequence: TGTGCCAGCAGCTTAGGGGAGGGCACTGAAGCTTTCTTT. Its translation: CASSLGEGTEAFF.